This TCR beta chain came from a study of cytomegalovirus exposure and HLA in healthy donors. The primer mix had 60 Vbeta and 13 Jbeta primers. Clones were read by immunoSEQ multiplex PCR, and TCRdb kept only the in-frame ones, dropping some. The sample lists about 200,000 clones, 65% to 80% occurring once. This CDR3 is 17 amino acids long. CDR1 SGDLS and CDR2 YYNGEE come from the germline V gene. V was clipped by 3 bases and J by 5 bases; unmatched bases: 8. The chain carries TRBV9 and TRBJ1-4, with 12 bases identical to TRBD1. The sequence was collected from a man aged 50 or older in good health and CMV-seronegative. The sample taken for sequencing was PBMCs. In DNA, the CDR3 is TGTGCCAGCAGCGCGTCCCGGGACAGGGGGCGGAATGAAAAACTGTTTTTT. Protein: CASSASRDRGRNEKLFF.